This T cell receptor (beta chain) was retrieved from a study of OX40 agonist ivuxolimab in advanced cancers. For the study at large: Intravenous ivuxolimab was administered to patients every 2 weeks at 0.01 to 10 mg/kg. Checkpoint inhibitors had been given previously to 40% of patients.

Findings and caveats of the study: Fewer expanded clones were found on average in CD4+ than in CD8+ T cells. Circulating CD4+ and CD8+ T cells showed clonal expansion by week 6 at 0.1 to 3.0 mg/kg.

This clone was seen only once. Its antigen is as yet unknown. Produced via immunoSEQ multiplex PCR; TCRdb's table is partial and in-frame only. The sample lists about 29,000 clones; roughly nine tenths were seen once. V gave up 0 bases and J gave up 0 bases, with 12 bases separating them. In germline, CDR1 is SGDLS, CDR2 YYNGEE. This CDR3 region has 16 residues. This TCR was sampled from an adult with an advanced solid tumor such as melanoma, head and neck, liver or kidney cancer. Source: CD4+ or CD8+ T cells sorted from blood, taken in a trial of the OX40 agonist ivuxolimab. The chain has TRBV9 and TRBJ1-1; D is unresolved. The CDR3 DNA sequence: TGTGCCAGCAGCGTAGGGGTAGGGTCCATGAACACTGAAGCTTTCTTT. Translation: CASSVGVGSMNTEAFF.